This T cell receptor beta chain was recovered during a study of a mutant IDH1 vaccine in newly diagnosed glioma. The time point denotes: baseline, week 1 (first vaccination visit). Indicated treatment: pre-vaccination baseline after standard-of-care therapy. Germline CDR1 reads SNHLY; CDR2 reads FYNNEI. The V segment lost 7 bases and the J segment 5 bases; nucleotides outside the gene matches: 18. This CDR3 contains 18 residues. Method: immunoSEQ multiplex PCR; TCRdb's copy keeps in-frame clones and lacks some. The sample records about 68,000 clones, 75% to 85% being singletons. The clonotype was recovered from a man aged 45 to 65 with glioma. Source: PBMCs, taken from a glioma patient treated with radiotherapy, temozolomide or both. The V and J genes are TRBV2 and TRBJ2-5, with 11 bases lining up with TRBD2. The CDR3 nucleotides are TGTGCCAGCAAACGAGAACTAGCGGGGGACCCGGTAGCGGAGACCCAGTACTTC. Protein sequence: CASKRELAGDPVAETQYF.